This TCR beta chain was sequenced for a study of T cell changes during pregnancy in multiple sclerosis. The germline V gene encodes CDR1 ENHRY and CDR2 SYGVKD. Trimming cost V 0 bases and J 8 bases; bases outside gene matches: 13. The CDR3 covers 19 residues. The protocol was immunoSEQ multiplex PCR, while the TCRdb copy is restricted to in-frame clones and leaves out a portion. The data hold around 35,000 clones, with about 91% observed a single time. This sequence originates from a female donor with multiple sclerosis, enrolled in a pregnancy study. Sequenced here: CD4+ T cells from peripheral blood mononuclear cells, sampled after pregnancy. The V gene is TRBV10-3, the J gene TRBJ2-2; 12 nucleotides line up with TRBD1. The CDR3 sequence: CAISESTATGQGAYGELFF. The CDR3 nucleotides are TGTGCCATCAGTGAGTCGACAGCGACGGGACAGGGGGCGTATGGGGAGCTGTTTTTT.